The rows below give T cell receptor beta chains drawn from one sample of a study of control samples from healthy donors and cancer patients. Profiled with immunoSEQ multiplex PCR; TCRdb holds only in-frame clones, not every one. This table holds about 120,000 clones, 87% found once. The specimen sequenced was blood. These receptors were taken from a man aged 18-30 years in good health. CDR3s include the opening cysteine and the closing phenylalanine or tryptophan. Fields, in order: V gene, clone size, J gene, D gene, CDR3 protein, CDR3 DNA. D genes are given only for firm matches. Rows give clone size only sometimes, using once, few, many, or a class for an expanded clone.

TRBV6-4	.	TRBJ2-1	.	CASSDSERSEQFF	TGTGCCAGCAGTGACTCTGAAAGGAGTGAGCAGTTCTTC
TRBV27	.	TRBJ1-6	.	CASSPQNSPLHF	TGTGCCAGCAGTCCACAAAATTCACCCCTCCACTTT
TRBV7-2	.	TRBJ1-1	.	CASSFIAGRGLLNTEAFF	TGTGCCAGCAGCTTCATAGCAGGCCGGGGGCTTTTGAACACTGAAGCTTTCTTT
TRBV4-3	.	TRBJ1-2	.	CASSKSAQTINYGYTF	TGCGCCAGCAGCAAGTCGGCACAAACAATTAACTATGGCTACACCTTC
TRBV5-4	.	TRBJ2-2	TRBD2	CASSFKKGLAGERSTGELFF	TGTGCCAGCAGCTTCAAAAAGGGACTAGCGGGAGAGAGAAGCACCGGGGAGCTGTTTTTT
TRBV5-1	.	TRBJ2-1	TRBD2	CASLSLAGNYNEQFF	TGCGCCAGCTTGAGTCTAGCGGGCAACTACAATGAGCAGTTCTTC
TRBV30	.	TRBJ1-6	.	CAWSVGTGRNSPLHF	TGTGCCTGGAGTGTTGGTACAGGGAGGAATTCACCCCTCCACTTT
TRBV27	.	TRBJ2-7	.	CASTPGQVGVRYYEQYF	TGTGCCAGCACCCCCGGGCAGGTAGGGGTCAGGTACTACGAGCAGTACTTC
TRBV28	.	TRBJ2-4	.	CASSYPTIAKNIQYF	TGTGCCAGCAGTTACCCGACAATAGCCAAAAACATTCAGTACTTC
TRBV19	.	TRBJ2-5	.	CASSRDFQETQYF	TGTGCCAGTAGCAGGGACTTCCAAGAGACCCAGTACTTC
TRBV29-1	.	TRBJ2-3	TRBD2	CSVRTSGSPTDTQYF	TGCAGCGTGCGGACTAGCGGGAGTCCCACAGATACGCAGTATTTT
TRBV7-2	.	TRBJ2-5	.	CASSSRTQETQYF	TGTGCCAGCAGCTCGCGGACACAAGAGACCCAGTACTTC
TRBV10-3	.	TRBJ1-1	TRBD1	CAISESIGMSPDRGLNTEAFF	TGTGCCATCAGTGAGTCGATAGGCATGTCGCCGGACAGGGGGCTGAACACTGAAGCTTTCTTT
TRBV27	.	TRBJ2-7	.	CASSFPGRYEQYF	TGTGCCAGCAGTTTCCCGGGACGATACGAGCAGTACTTC
TRBV6-5	few	TRBJ2-1	.	CASRLNAGGEQFF	TGTGCCAGCAGACTAAACGCTGGCGGTGAGCAGTTCTTC
TRBV4-3	once	TRBJ2-3	.	CASSQDSMGDTQYF	TGCGCCAGCAGCCAAGATTCCATGGGAGATACGCAGTATTTT
TRBV29-1	.	TRBJ1-2	.	CSVAVQPHYGYTF	TGCAGCGTTGCGGTGCAGCCCCACTATGGCTACACCTTC
TRBV5-1	.	TRBJ2-7	.	CASSLARGPYEQYF	TGCGCCAGCAGCTTGGCCAGGGGCCCCTACGAGCAGTACTTC
TRBV5-6	.	TRBJ2-6	TRBD1	CASSPWDRLISGANVLTF	TGTGCCAGCAGCCCTTGGGACAGGCTTATCTCTGGGGCCAACGTCCTGACTTTC
TRBV27	.	TRBJ1-6	.	CASSSTPLTGPLNSPLHF	TGTGCCAGCAGTTCTACCCCCCTAACAGGGCCCCTTAATTCACCCCTCCACTTT
TRBV2	.	TRBJ1-5	TRBD1	CARGTGPLQPQHF	TGTGCTAGGGGGACAGGGCCATTACAGCCCCAGCATTTT
TRBV6-5	.	TRBJ1-2	.	CASEVAISYGYTF	TGTGCCAGCGAAGTGGCGATTAGCTATGGCTACACCTTC
TRBV20-1	.	TRBJ2-3	.	CSAMAGGQQYF	TGCAGTGCTATGGCCGGAGGCCAGCAGTATTTT
TRBV28	.	TRBJ2-7	TRBD2	CASSPGLAGGRYEQYF	TGTGCCAGCAGTCCGGGACTAGCGGGAGGGCGGTACGAGCAGTACTTC
TRBV27	.	TRBJ2-2	.	CASSLRPTTGELFF	TGTGCCAGCAGTTTAAGGCCAACAACCGGGGAGCTGTTTTTT
TRBV7-2	.	TRBJ2-7	.	CASNPPPRDTQYF	TGTGCCAGCAACCCCCCCCCGAGGGACACGCAGTACTTC
TRBV4-1	.	TRBJ2-1	TRBD2	CASSLHGGTSTYNEQFF	TGCGCCAGCAGCCTCCATGGTGGGACTAGCACCTACAATGAGCAGTTCTTC
TRBV28	.	TRBJ2-7	TRBD1	CASSIRPGQGGEQYF	TGTGCCAGCAGTATACGACCGGGACAGGGAGGTGAGCAGTACTTC
TRBV5-1	.	TRBJ2-5	.	CASSLVTQETQYF	TGCGCCAGCAGCTTGGTTACCCAAGAGACCCAGTACTTC
TRBV27	.	TRBJ2-7	.	CASSLSPQGGPAYEQYF	TGTGCCAGCAGTTTATCCCCTCAGGGGGGACCCGCCTACGAGCAGTACTTC
TRBV5-1	.	TRBJ1-2	.	CASSTPGLRNGYTF	TGCGCCAGCAGCACCCCGGGTCTTCGGAATGGCTACACCTTC
TRBV10-2	.	TRBJ2-7	.	CASSTGTYSSQYF	TGCGCCAGCAGCACCGGGACATACTCGAGCCAGTACTTC
TRBV9	.	TRBJ1-2	.	CASSVGQYGYTF	TGTGCCAGCAGCGTAGGACAGTATGGCTACACCTTC
TRBV6-2/TRBV6-3	.	TRBJ1-1	.	CASSSHPSGSTPMNTEAFF	TGTGCCAGCAGTTCCCACCCCTCCGGGAGCACCCCCATGAACACTGAAGCTTTCTTT
TRBV9	.	TRBJ1-5	TRBD1	CASSVGTESNQPQHF	TGTGCCAGCAGCGTCGGGACAGAGTCCAATCAGCCCCAGCATTTT
TRBV7-2	few	TRBJ2-7	.	CASGSSLYEQYF	TGTGCCAGCGGGAGCTCCCTCTACGAGCAGTACTTC
TRBV7-6	.	TRBJ2-7	.	CASSLASPGAYEQYF	TGTGCCAGCAGCTTAGCGAGTCCGGGGGCCTACGAGCAGTACTTC
TRBV18	.	TRBJ1-2	TRBD1	CASSRTGDDEFGYTF	TGTGCCAGCTCGCGGACAGGCGACGACGAATTTGGCTACACCTTC
TRBV10-3	.	TRBJ2-5	.	CAISESLASDQETQYF	TGTGCCATCAGTGAGTCTCTAGCGTCCGACCAAGAGACCCAGTACTTC
TRBV19	.	TRBJ1-3	.	CASNALDTSGNTIYF	TGTGCCAGTAATGCCCTGGACACCTCTGGAAACACCATATATTTT
TRBV18	.	TRBJ2-7	.	CASSPIDRGAYEQYF	TGTGCCAGCTCACCAATCGATCGGGGAGCCTACGAGCAGTACTTC
TRBV27	.	TRBJ2-1	.	CASSTMVLPPTYNEQFF	TGTGCCAGCAGTACGATGGTGCTCCCGCCAACGTACAATGAGCAGTTCTTC
TRBV6-5	once	TRBJ1-6	TRBD1	CASILTGRYNSPLHF	TGTGCCAGCATCTTGACAGGGAGGTATAATTCACCCCTCCACTTT
TRBV7-2	.	TRBJ1-2	.	CASSLEGALNYGYTF	TGTGCCAGCAGCTTAGAGGGCGCACTCAACTATGGCTACACCTTC
TRBV6-5	.	TRBJ2-3	TRBD2	CASSYVAGAADTQYF	TGTGCCAGCAGTTACGTCGCGGGAGCGGCAGATACGCAGTATTTT
TRBV4-3	.	TRBJ1-2	.	CASSQFLEGGHRPAGYTF	TGCGCCAGCAGCCAATTCCTTGAGGGGGGTCATCGGCCGGCCGGCTACACCTTC
TRBV12-5	.	TRBJ2-4	TRBD1	CASGLRTGAPVAKNIQYF	TGTGCTAGTGGTTTGCGGACAGGGGCACCGGTAGCCAAAAACATTCAGTACTTC
TRBV9	once	TRBJ1-3	.	CASSAETRGGNTIYF	TGTGCCAGCAGCGCAGAGACCCGGGGAGGAAACACCATATATTTT
TRBV7-8	.	TRBJ1-5	.	CASSLEAWDQNQPQHF	TGTGCCAGCAGCTTAGAGGCGTGGGACCAGAATCAGCCCCAGCATTTT
TRBV6-6	.	TRBJ1-3	TRBD1	CASSPGTGGSGNTIYF	TGTGCCAGCAGTCCCGGGACAGGGGGATCTGGAAACACCATATATTTT
TRBV4-1	.	TRBJ1-2	.	CASSQPSGGNYGYTF	TGCGCCAGCAGCCAACCCAGCGGGGGCAACTATGGCTACACCTTC
TRBV6-5	.	TRBJ2-5	TRBD1	CASRITGGRETQYF	TGTGCCAGCAGAATAACAGGGGGAAGGGAGACCCAGTACTTC
TRBV19	.	TRBJ2-7	TRBD1	CASSGGQGVYEQYF	TGTGCCAGTAGTGGGGGACAGGGGGTATACGAGCAGTACTTC